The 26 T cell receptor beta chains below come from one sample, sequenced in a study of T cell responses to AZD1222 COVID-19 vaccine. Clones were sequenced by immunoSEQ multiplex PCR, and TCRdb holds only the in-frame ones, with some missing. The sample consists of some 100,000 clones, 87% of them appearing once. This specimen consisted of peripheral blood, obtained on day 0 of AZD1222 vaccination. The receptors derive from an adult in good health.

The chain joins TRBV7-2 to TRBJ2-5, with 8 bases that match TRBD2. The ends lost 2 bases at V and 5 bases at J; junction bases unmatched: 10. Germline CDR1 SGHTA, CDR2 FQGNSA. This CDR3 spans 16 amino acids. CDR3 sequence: CASSLPPGLGKETQYF. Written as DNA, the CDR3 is TGTGCCAGCAGCTTACCCCCGGGACTAGGAAAGGAGACCCAGTACTTC.

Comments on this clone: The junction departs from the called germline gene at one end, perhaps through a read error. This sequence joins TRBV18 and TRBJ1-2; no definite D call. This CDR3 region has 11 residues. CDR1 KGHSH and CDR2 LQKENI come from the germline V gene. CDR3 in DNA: TGTGCCAGCTCACCAGAGGTTGCTCTGACGTTC. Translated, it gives CASSPEVALTF.

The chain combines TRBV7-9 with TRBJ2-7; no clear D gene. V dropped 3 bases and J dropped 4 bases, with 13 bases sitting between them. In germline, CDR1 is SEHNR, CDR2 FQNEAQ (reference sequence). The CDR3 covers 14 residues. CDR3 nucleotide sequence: TGTGCCAGCAGCTTTACGGGTAAAGGATACGAGCAGTACTTC. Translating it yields CASSFTGKGYEQYF.

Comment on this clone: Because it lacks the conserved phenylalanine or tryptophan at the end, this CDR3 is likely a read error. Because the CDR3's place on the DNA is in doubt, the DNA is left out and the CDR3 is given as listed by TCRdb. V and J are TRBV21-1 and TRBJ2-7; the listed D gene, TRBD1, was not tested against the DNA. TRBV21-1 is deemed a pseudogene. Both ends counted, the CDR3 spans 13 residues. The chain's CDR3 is CASSPRDRGRRRI.

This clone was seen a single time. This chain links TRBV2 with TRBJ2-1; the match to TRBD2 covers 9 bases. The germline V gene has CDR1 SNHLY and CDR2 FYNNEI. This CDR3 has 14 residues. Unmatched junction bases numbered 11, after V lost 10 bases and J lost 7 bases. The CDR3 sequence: CATKREAFENEQFF. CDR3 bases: TGTGCCACAAAGCGGGAGGCCTTCGAGAATGAGCAGTTCTTC. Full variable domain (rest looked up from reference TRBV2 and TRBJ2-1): EPEVTQTPSHQVTQMGQEVILRCVPISNHLYFYWYRQILGQKVEFLVSFYNNEISEKSEIFDDQFSVERPDGSNFTLKIRSTKLEDSAMYFCATKREAFENEQFFGPGTRLTVL.

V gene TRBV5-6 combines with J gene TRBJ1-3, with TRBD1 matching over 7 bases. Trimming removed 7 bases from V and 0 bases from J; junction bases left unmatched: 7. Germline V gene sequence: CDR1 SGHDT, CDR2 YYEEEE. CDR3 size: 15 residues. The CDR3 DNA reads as TGTGCCAGCTCCGGGACAGCCCGCTCTGGAAACACCATATATTTT. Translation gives CASSGTARSGNTIYF.

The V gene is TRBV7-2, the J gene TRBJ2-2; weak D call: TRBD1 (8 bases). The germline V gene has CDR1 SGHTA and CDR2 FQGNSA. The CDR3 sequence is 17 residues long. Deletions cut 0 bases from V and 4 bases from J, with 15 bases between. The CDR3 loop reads CASSLATGGASTGELFF. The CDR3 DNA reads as TGTGCCAGCAGCTTAGCTACAGGGGGGGCAAGCACCGGGGAGCTGTTTTTT.

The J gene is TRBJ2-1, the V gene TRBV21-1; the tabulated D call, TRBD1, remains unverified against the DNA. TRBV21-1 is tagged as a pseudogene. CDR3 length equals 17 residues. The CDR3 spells CASSKARRTGVWNEQFF. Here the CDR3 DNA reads TGTGCCAGCAGCAAAGCGCGGAGGACAGGGGTTTGGAATGAGCAGTTCTTC.

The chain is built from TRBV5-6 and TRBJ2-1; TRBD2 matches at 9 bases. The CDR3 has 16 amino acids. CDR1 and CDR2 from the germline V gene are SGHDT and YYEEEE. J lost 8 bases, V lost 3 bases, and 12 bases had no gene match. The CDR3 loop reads CASSSMAGGPSHEQFF. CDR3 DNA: TGTGCCAGCAGCTCCATGGCGGGAGGGCCTTCCCATGAGCAGTTCTTC.

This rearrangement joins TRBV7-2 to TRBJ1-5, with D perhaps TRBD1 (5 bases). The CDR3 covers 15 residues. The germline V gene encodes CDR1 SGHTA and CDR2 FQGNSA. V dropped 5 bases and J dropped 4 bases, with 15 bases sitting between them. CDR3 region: CASSPQAILNQPQHF. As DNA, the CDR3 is TGTGCCAGCAGCCCACAGGCGATACTGAATCAGCCCCAGCATTTT.

The CDR3 loop reads CASSLPLTGKGDTQYF. CDR3 DNA sequence: TGTGCCAGCAGCTTACCTTTGACAGGGAAGGGGGATACGCAGTATTTT. This chain joins TRBV5-6 and TRBJ2-3, with 7 bases lining up with TRBD1. The CDR3 runs 16 residues. Germline values: CDR1 SGHDT, CDR2 YYEEEE. Germline trimming cut 2 bases from V and 6 bases from J; bases unmatched to any gene: 12.

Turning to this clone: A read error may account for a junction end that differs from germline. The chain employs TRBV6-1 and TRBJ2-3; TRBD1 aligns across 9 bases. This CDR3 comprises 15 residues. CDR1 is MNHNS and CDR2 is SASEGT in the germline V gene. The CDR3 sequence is CASREGQGSTDTQYF. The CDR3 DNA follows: TGTGCCAGCAGGGAAGGACAGGGGAGCACAGATACGCAGTATTTT.

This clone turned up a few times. CDR3 nucleotides: TGTGCCAGCAGTGAAGAGCTCACAGATACGCAGTATTTT. This codes for CASSEELTDTQYF. This chain uses TRBV2 with TRBJ2-3; D call uncertain. V dropped 1 base and J dropped 2 bases, with 4 bases sitting between them. CDR1 and CDR2 from the germline V gene are SNHLY and FYNNEI. The CDR3 runs 13 residues.

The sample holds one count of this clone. CDR3 region: CASSAHPGGGQPQHF. The CDR3 coding sequence is TGTGCCAGCAGCGCACACCCCGGCGGGGGACAGCCCCAGCATTTT. The chain combines TRBV9 with TRBJ1-5; tentative D call: TRBD1 (5 bases). V shed 3 bases and J shed 7 bases, with 17 bases lying between them. Germline V gives CDR1 SGDLS, CDR2 YYNGEE. The CDR3 has 15 residues.

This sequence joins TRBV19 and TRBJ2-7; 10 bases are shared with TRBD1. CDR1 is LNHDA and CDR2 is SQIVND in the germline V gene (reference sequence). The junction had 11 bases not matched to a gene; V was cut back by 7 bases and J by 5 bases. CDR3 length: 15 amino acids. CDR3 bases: TGTGCCAGTAATAATCCGGGACAGGGGTTGAACGAGCAGTACTTC. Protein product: CASNNPGQGLNEQYF.

CDR3 protein: CASSVVTGEYEQYF. The CDR3 bases are TGTGCCAGCAGCGTTGTGACGGGGGAATACGAGCAGTACTTC. The chain uses TRBV9 and TRBJ2-7; TRBD2 might be the D (6 bases). Germline V lookup: CDR1 SGDLS, CDR2 YYNGEE. This CDR3 is 14 amino acids long. Deletions cut 2 bases from V and 4 bases from J, with 13 bases between.

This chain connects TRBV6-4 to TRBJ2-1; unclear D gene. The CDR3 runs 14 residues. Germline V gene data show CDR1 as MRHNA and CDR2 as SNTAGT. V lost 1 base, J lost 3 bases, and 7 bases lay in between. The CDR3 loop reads CASSDLGFYNEQFF. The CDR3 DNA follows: TGTGCCAGCAGTGACTTGGGGTTCTACAATGAGCAGTTCTTC.

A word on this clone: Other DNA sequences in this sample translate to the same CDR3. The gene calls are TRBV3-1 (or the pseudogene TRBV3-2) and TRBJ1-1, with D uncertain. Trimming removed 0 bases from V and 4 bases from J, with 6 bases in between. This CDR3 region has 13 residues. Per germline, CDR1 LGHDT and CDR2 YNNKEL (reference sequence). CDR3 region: CASSQEGGTEAFF. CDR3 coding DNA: TGTGCCAGCAGCCAAGAAGGTGGCACTGAAGCTTTCTTT.

The CDR3 region has the DNA TGTGCCAGCTCACCACCGGGACAGGGGGCCTACGAGCAGTACTTC. Its protein product is CASSPPGQGAYEQYF. V and J are TRBV18 and TRBJ2-7; 11 positions agree with TRBD1. Germline values: CDR1 KGHSH, CDR2 LQKENI. The CDR3 runs 15 residues. J lost 2 bases, V lost 0 bases, and 0 bases had no gene match.

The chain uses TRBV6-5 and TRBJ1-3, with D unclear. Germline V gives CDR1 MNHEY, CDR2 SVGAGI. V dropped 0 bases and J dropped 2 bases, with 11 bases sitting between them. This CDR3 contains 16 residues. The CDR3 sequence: CASSYSWGQAGNTIYF. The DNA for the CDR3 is TGTGCCAGCAGTTACTCTTGGGGTCAGGCTGGAAACACCATATATTTT.

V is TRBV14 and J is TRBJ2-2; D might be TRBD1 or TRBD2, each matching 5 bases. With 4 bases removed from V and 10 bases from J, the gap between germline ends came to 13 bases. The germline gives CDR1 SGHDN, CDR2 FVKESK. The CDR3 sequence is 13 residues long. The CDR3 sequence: CASSPYGGVELFF. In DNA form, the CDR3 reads TGTGCCAGCAGCCCCTATGGGGGTGTGGAGCTGTTTTTT.

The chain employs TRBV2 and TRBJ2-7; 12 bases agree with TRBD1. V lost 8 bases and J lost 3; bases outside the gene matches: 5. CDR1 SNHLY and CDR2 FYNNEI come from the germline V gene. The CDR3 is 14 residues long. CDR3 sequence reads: CASGTGGRVYEQYF. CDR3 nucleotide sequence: TGTGCCAGCGGGACAGGGGGCCGGGTCTACGAGCAGTACTTC.

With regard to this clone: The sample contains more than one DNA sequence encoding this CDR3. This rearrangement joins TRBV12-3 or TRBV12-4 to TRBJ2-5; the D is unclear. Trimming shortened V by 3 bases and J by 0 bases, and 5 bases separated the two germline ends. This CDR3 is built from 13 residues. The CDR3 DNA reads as TGTGCCAGCAGTTTCGGATACCAAGAGACCCAGTACTTC. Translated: CASSFGYQETQYF.

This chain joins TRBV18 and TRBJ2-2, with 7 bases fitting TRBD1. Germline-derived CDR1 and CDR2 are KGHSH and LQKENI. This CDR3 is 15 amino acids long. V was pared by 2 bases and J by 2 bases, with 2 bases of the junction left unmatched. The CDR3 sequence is CASSPGDRNTGELFF. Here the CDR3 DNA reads TGTGCCAGCTCACCAGGGGACAGAAACACCGGGGAGCTGTTTTTT. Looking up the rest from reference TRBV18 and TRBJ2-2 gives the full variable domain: NAGVMQNPRHLVRRRGQEARLRCSPMKGHSHVYWYRQLPEEGLKFMVYLQKENIIDESGMPKERFSAEFPKEGPSILRIQQVVRGDSAAYFCASSPGDRNTGELFFGEGSRLTVL.

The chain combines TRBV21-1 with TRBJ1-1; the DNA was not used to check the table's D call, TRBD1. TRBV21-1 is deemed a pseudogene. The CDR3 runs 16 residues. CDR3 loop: CASSTTMTPWVPEAFF. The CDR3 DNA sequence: TGTGCCAGCAGCACAACCATGACACCCTGGGTACCTGAAGCTTTCTTT.

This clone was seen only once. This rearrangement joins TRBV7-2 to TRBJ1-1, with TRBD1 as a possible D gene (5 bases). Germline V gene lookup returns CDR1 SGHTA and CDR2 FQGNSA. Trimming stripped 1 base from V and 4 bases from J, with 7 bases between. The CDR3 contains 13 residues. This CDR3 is CASSLERGTEAFF. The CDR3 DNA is TGTGCCAGCAGCTTAGAGAGGGGCACTGAAGCTTTCTTT.